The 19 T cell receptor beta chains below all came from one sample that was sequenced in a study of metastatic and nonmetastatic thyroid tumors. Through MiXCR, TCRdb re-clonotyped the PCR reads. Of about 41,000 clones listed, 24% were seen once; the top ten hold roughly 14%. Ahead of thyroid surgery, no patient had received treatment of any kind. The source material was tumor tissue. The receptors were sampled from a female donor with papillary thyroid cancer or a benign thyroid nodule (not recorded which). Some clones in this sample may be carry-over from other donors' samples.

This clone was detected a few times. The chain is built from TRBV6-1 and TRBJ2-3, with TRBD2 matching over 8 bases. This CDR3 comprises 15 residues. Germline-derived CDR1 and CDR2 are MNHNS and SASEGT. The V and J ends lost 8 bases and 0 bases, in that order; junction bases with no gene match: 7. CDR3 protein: CASSSRGGSTDTQYF. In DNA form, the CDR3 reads TGTGCCAGCTCCTCCCGGGGGGGTAGCACAGATACGCAGTATTTT.

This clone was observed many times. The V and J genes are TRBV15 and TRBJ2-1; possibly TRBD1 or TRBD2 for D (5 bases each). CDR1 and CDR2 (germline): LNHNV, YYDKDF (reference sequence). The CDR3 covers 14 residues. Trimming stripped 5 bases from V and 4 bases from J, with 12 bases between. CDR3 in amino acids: CATSPGTRYNEQFF. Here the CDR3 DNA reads TGTGCCACCAGCCCAGGGACCAGGTACAATGAGCAGTTCTTC.

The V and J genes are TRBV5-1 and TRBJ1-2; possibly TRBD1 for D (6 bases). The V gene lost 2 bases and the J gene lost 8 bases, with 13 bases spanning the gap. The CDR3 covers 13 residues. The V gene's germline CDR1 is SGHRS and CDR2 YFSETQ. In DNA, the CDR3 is TGCGCCAGCAGCTTTTCAGGGGTGGAGGGCTACACCTTC. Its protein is CASSFSGVEGYTF.

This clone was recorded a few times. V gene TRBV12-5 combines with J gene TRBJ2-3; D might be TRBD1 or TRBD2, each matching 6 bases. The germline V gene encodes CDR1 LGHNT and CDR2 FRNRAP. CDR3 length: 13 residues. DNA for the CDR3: TGTGGTGGGGGGCAGGGGTACGCAGATACGCAGTATTTT. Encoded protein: CGGGQGYADTQYF.

The CDR3 DNA sequence: TGCAGTGCTGACCATACGGCCCTCCAAGAGACCCAGTACTTC. This sequence encodes CSADHTALQETQYF. The chain links TRBV20-1 to TRBJ2-5, with D hard to call. Germline V gene lookup returns CDR1 DFQATT and CDR2 SNEGSKA (reference sequence). The CDR3 covers 14 residues. Trimming stripped 5 bases from V and 1 base from J, with 14 bases between.

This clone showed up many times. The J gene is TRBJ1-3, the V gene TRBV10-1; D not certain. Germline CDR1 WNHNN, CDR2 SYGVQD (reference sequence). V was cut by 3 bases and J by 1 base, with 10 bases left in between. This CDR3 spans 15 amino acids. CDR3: CASSDPVASGNTIYF. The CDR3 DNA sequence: TGCGCCAGCAGTGATCCTGTTGCTTCTGGAAACACCATATATTTT.

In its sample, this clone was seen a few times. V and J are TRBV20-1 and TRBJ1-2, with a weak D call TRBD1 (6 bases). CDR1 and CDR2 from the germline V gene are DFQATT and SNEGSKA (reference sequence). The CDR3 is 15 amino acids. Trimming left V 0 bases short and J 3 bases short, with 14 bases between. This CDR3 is CSARDLGGGYYGYTF. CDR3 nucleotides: TGCAGTGCTAGAGATCTGGGAGGGGGGTACTATGGCTACACCTTC.

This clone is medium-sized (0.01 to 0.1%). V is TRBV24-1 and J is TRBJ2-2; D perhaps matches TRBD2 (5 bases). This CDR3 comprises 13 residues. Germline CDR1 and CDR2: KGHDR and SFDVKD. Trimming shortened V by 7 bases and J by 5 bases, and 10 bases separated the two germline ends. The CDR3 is CATRGPGTGELFF. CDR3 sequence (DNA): TGTGCCACCAGAGGACCGGGGACCGGGGAGCTGTTTTTT.

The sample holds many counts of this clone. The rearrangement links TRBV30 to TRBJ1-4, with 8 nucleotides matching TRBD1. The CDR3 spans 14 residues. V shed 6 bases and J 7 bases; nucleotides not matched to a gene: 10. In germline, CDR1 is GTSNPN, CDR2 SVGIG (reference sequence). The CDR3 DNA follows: TGTGCCTGTTCACGGCAGGGGGCGGGTGAAAAACTGTTTTTT. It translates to CACSRQGAGEKLFF.

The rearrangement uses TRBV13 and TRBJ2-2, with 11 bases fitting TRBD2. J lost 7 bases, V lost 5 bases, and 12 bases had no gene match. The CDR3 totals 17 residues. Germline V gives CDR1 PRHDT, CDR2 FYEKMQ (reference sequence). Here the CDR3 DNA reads TGTGCCAGCAGCCGAATAGCGGGAGGGTCATGGATCGGGGAGCTGTTTTTT. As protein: CASSRIAGGSWIGELFF. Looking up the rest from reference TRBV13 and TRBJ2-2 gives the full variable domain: AAGVIQSPRHLIKEKRETATLKCYPIPRHDTVYWYQQGPGQDPQFLISFYEKMQSDKGSIPDRFSAQQFSDYHSELNMSSLELGDSALYFCASSRIAGGSWIGELFFGEGSRLTVL.

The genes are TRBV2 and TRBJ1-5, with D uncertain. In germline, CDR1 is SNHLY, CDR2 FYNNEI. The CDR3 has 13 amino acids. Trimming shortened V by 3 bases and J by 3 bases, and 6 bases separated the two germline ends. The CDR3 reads CASSDRDNQPQHF. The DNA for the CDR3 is TGTGCCAGCAGTGACAGAGACAATCAGCCCCAGCATTTT.

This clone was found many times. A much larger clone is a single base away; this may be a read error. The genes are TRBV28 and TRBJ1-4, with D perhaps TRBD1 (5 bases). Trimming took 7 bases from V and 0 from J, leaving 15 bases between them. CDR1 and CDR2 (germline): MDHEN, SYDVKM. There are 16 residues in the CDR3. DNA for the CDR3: TGTGCCAGCAACCCTACGACGGGACCAACTAATGAAAAACTGTTTTTT. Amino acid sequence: CASNPTTGPTNEKLFF.

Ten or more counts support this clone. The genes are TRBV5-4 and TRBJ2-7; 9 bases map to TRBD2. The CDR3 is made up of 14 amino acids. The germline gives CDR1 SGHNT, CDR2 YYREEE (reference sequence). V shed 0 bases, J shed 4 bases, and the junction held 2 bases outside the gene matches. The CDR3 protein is CASSLDSGRYEQYF. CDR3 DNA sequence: TGTGCCAGCAGCTTGGATAGCGGGAGATACGAGCAGTACTTC.

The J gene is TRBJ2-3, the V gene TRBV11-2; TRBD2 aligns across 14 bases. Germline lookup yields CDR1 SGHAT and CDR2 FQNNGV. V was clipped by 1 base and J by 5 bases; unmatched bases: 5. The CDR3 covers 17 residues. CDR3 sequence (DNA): TGTGCCAGCAGCTTAGGACTAGCGGGAGGGCCCCAAGATACGCAGTATTTT. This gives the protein CASSLGLAGGPQDTQYF.

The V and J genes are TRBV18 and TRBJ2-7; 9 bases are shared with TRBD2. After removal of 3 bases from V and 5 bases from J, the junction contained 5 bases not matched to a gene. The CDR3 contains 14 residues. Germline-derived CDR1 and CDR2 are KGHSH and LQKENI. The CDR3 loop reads CASSPYSGGDEQYF. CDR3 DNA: TGTGCCAGCTCACCCTATAGCGGGGGAGACGAGCAGTACTTC.

The CDR3 reads CASSLLSGANVLTF. CDR3 nucleotides: TGTGCCAGCAGCCTACTCTCTGGGGCCAACGTCCTGACTTTC. The rearrangement uses TRBV12-3 or TRBV12-4 and TRBJ2-6; unclear D gene. With 6 bases removed from V and 0 bases from J, the gap between germline ends came to 6 bases. The CDR3 length is 14 residues.

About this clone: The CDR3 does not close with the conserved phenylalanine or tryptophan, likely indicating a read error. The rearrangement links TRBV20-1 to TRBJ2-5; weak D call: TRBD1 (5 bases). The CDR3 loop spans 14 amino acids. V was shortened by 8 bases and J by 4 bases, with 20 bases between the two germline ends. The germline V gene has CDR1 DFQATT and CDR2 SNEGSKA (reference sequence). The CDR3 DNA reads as TGCAGTTCGCTGGACACCCTAAGGCCAGAGACCCAGTACCTC. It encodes CSSLDTLRPETQYL.

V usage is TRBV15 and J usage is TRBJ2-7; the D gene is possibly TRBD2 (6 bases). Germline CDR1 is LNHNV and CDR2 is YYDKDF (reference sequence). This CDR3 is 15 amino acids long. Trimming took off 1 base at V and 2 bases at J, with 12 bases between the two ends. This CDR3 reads CATSRVTGGTYEQYF. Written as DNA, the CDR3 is TGTGCCACCAGCAGAGTCACAGGAGGGACCTACGAGCAGTACTTC.

In DNA, the CDR3 is TGTGCCAGCAGTGTAAAGCTAGATCAGCCCCAGCATTTT. Its translation is CASSVKLDQPQHF. This chain joins TRBV2 and TRBJ1-5; D call uncertain. This CDR3 has 13 amino acids. Germline V gene lookup returns CDR1 SNHLY and CDR2 FYNNEI. With 4 bases removed from V and 5 bases from J, the gap between germline ends came to 9 bases.